The 26 T cell receptor beta chains presented below share a single source sample, sequenced in a study of blood T cell repertoires in COVID-19. Data came from immunoSEQ multiplex PCR; TCRdb stores just in-frame clones and leaves some out. The table records roughly 140,000 clones, approximately 90% of them present only once. Sample: peripheral blood. The receptors shown here come from a woman in her seventies with acute or convalescent COVID-19.

The J gene is TRBJ1-2, the V gene TRBV28; a possible D gene is TRBD1 (5 bases). Germline V CDR1 and CDR2: MDHEN, SYDVKM. This CDR3 is built from 14 residues. The ends were cut back, 4 bases at V and 2 bases at J, with 11 bases in the middle. The CDR3: CASSSGLQNYGYTF. In DNA form, the CDR3 reads TGTGCCAGCAGTTCGGGACTCCAAAACTATGGCTACACCTTC.

V usage is TRBV19 and J usage is TRBJ1-1; D unclear. Per germline, CDR1 LNHDA and CDR2 SQIVND (reference sequence). The CDR3 has 15 amino acids. Deletions cut 5 bases from V and 0 bases from J, with 13 bases between. The CDR3 here is CASSLSRTVNTEAFF. The CDR3 nucleotides read TGTGCCAGTAGTCTGTCTAGAACGGTGAACACTGAAGCTTTCTTT. The variable domain in full, completed from reference TRBV19 and TRBJ1-1, reads DGGITQSPKYLFRKEGQNVTLSCEQNLNHDAMYWYRQDPGQGLRLIYYSQIVNDFQKGDIAEGYSVSREKKESFPLTVTSAQKNPTAFYLCASSLSRTVNTEAFFGQGTRLTVV.

V gene TRBV6-1 combines with J gene TRBJ2-7; D may be TRBD1 (5 bases). V lost 3 bases, J lost 6 bases, and 15 bases lay in between. The length of the CDR3 is 14 residues. CDR1 and CDR2 from the germline V gene are MNHNS and SASEGT. The CDR3 DNA is TGTGCCAGCAGTGAGATTCAGGGCCGGAGCGAGCAGTACGTC. As protein: CASSEIQGRSEQYV.

The V gene is TRBV7-9, the J gene TRBJ2-7; no definite D call. The CDR3 spans 13 residues. V lost 4 bases to trimming and J lost 4 bases, with 11 bases between them. The V gene's germline CDR1 is SEHNR and CDR2 FQNEAQ (reference sequence). The CDR3 region is CASSSVGLYEQYV. The CDR3 region has the DNA TGTGCCAGCAGCTCAGTGGGCTTATACGAGCAGTACGTC.

This clone was detected only once. V usage is TRBV18 and J usage is TRBJ2-7; D gene ambiguous. The CDR3 totals 15 residues. Trimming left V 3 bases short and J 6 bases short, with 18 bases between. Germline CDR1 KGHSH, CDR2 LQKENI. Here the CDR3 reads CASSPIEAPDREQYF. The CDR3 DNA sequence: TGTGCCAGCTCACCCATAGAGGCCCCGGATCGCGAGCAGTACTTC.

V and J are TRBV7-2 and TRBJ1-2, with D maybe TRBD1 (6 bases). Germline CDR1 SGHTA, CDR2 FQGNSA. Trimming took off 1 base at V and 2 bases at J, with 8 bases between the two ends. The CDR3 covers 14 residues. The CDR3, as DNA: TGTGCCAGCAGCTTAGGGGGGCGCAACTATGGCTACACCTTC. It is translated as CASSLGGRNYGYTF.

This chain joins TRBV5-4 and TRBJ1-1, with a tentative D call TRBD1 (6 bases). With 4 bases removed from V and 0 bases from J, the gap between germline ends came to 13 bases. CDR1 and CDR2 from the germline V gene are SGHNT and YYREEE (reference sequence). The CDR3 covers 15 residues. The CDR3 DNA is TGTGCCAGCAGCCCGATGACAGGTGTGAACACTGAAGCTTTCTTT. The encoded protein is CASSPMTGVNTEAFF.

The chain joins TRBV7-2 to TRBJ2-2, with D possibly matching TRBD2 (7 bases). The V gene lost 4 bases and the J gene lost 2 bases, with 17 bases spanning the gap. The length of the CDR3 is 17 residues. Germline values: CDR1 SGHTA, CDR2 FQGNSA. DNA for the CDR3: TGTGCCAGCAGCTGGGGGGGCAGGAACGTTAACACCGGGGAGCTGTTTTTT. It is translated as CASSWGGRNVNTGELFF.

The rearrangement uses TRBV28 and TRBJ2-1; TRBD2 matches at 12 bases. Germline CDR1 and CDR2: MDHEN and SYDVKM. V lost 4 bases and J lost 9; bases outside the gene matches: 7. The length of the CDR3 is 15 residues. CDR3 sequence (DNA): TGTGCCAGCAGTTATCTAGCGGGGGGGCCGGTTGAGCAGTTCTTC. Amino acid sequence: CASSYLAGGPVEQFF.

This chain joins TRBV29-1 and TRBJ1-1, with 9 bases matching TRBD1. The germline V gene encodes CDR1 SQVTM and CDR2 ANQGSEA. The CDR3 sequence is 14 residues long. The V segment lost 4 bases and the J segment 5 bases; nucleotides outside the gene matches: 8. CDR3 loop: CSVGGTGRGTEAFF. The DNA of the CDR3 is TGCAGCGTTGGGGGGACAGGGAGAGGTACTGAAGCTTTCTTT.

This chain's CDR3 is CSASGRRGTDTQYF. The CDR3 nucleotides are TGCAGTGCTAGTGGTCGGCGGGGGACAGATACGCAGTATTTT. V gene TRBV20-1 combines with J gene TRBJ2-3, with 7 bases aligning to TRBD2. The CDR3 is 14 residues long. The J segment lost 3 bases and the V segment lost 3 bases, leaving 6 bases of the junction unmatched. CDR1 is DFQATT and CDR2 is SNEGSKA in the germline V gene (reference sequence).

This chain connects TRBV18 to TRBJ2-5, with TRBD2 as a possible D gene (5 bases). The CDR3 sequence is 13 residues long. V was cut by 4 bases and J by 4 bases, with 10 bases left in between. Germline values: CDR1 KGHSH, CDR2 LQKENI. CDR3 protein: CASSLGERETQYF. In DNA, the CDR3 is TGTGCCAGCTCACTTGGGGAGAGAGAGACCCAGTACTTC.

The J gene is TRBJ2-1, the V gene TRBV6-4, with 9 bases fitting TRBD2. This CDR3 comprises 13 residues. Germline V CDR1 and CDR2: MRHNA, SNTAGT. With V trimmed by 3 bases and J by 8 bases, 2 bases remained unmatched. The CDR3 coding sequence is TGTGCCAGCAGTGAGATAGCGGGGGATGAGCAGTTCTTC. This encodes CASSEIAGDEQFF.

This chain links TRBV5-1 with TRBJ1-1; 12 nucleotides match TRBD1. The germline CDR1 and CDR2 sequences are SGHRS and YFSETQ. V lost 1 base to trimming and J lost 6 bases; unmatched junction nucleotides: 4. The length of the CDR3 is 15 residues. The CDR3 sequence is CASSLSGQGAAEAFF. The DNA for the CDR3 is TGCGCCAGCAGCTTGTCGGGACAGGGGGCCGCTGAAGCTTTCTTT.

The chain employs TRBV7-9 and TRBJ1-2; D not resolved. This CDR3 is 15 amino acids long. Trimming cost V 5 bases and J 0 bases, with 13 bases left between them. Germline CDR1 reads SEHNR; CDR2 reads FQNEAQ (reference sequence). This CDR3 reads CASSPNVVANYGYTF. The CDR3 DNA reads as TGTGCCAGCAGCCCCAACGTGGTAGCTAACTATGGCTACACCTTC.

V usage is TRBV19 and J usage is TRBJ2-7; tentatively, D is TRBD1 (6 bases). This CDR3 region has 12 residues. Germline assignment: CDR1 LNHDA and CDR2 SQIVND (reference sequence). V lost 10 bases and J 3 bases, leaving 13 bases between the germline ends. The CDR3 nucleotides are TGTGCCACCCGGGACAACCTCTACGAGCAGTACTTC. Its translation: CATRDNLYEQYF.

V and J are TRBV15 and TRBJ1-5, with D tentatively TRBD1 (5 bases). The germline V and J ends were trimmed by 9 bases and 2 bases, with 20 bases remaining between them. This CDR3 contains 16 residues. The germline gives CDR1 LNHNV, CDR2 YYDKDF (reference sequence). The CDR3 protein is CATGGRGGGGNQPQHF. CDR3 DNA sequence: TGTGCCACTGGAGGCCGGGGGGGAGGGGGCAATCAGCCCCAGCATTTT.

This clone was seen a few times. The chain carries TRBV6-5 and TRBJ1-6; TRBD1 aligns across 8 bases. From germline, CDR1 is MNHEY and CDR2 SVGAGI. V lost 2 bases, J lost 18 bases, and 12 bases stayed unmatched. The CDR3 covers 14 residues. The CDR3 reads CASSYGGTGFEPHF. In nucleotides, the CDR3 is TGTGCCAGCAGTTACGGAGGGACAGGCTTCGAACCCCACTTT.

Remarks on this clone: Other DNA variants within this sample encode the same CDR3. The V call is TRBV18, the J call TRBJ1-1; TRBD1 might be the D (6 bases). V was pared by 5 bases and J by 0 bases, with 10 bases between. The CDR3 loop spans 14 amino acids. Germline V lookup: CDR1 KGHSH, CDR2 LQKENI. CDR3 region: CASSSGQLNTEAFF. CDR3 DNA: TGTGCCAGCTCATCGGGACAATTGAACACTGAAGCTTTCTTT.

The rearrangement links TRBV6-4 to TRBJ2-7; 7 bases line up with TRBD1. The germline CDR1 and CDR2 sequences are MRHNA and SNTAGT. This CDR3 comprises 16 residues. J was trimmed by 4 bases and V by 4 bases; bases with no gene match: 13. CDR3 amino acids: CASSGGTDLTGYEQYF. In nucleotides, the CDR3 is TGTGCCAGCAGTGGGGGGACCGACTTGACAGGGTACGAGCAGTACTTC.

V is TRBV5-4 and J is TRBJ2-2, with D possibly being TRBD2 (7 bases). Trimming cost V 0 bases and J 4 bases, with 13 bases left between them. This CDR3 has 16 residues. Germline CDR1 reads SGHNT; CDR2 reads YYREEE (reference sequence). The CDR3 DNA follows: TGTGCCAGCAGCTTGGAGGGGGGAGGGCTCACCGGGGAGCTGTTTTTT. Translating it yields CASSLEGGGLTGELFF. Full variable domain (outside the CDR3, taken from reference TRBV5-4 and TRBJ2-2): ETGVTQSPTHLIKTRGQQVTLRCSSQSGHNTVSWYQQALGQGPQFIFQYYREEENGRGNFPPRFSGLQFPNYSSELNVNALELDDSALYLCASSLEGGGLTGELFFGEGSRLTVL.

The chain joins TRBV2 to TRBJ1-3, with D hard to call. The V gene lost 4 bases and the J gene lost 5 bases, with 15 bases spanning the gap. This CDR3 is built from 15 residues. The germline gives CDR1 SNHLY, CDR2 FYNNEI. DNA for the CDR3: TGTGCCAGCAGTGGTGCGGGTTCCTGGCGAAACACCATATATTTT. It codes for CASSGAGSWRNTIYF.

This chain uses TRBV19 with TRBJ2-1; 9 bases line up with TRBD2. The CDR3 is 16 residues long. The V gene end was trimmed by 1 base and the J gene end by 4 bases; junction bases not matched to a gene: 5. The germline CDR1 and CDR2 sequences are LNHDA and SQIVND (reference sequence). Here the CDR3 DNA reads TGTGCCAGTAGTATAGCACCCAGCGGGGGGTACAATGAGCAGTTCTTC. Translation: CASSIAPSGGYNEQFF.

V usage is TRBV14 and J usage is TRBJ1-2; D is undetermined. This CDR3 comprises 13 residues. V lost 1 base and J lost 8, with 11 bases in between. From germline, CDR1 is SGHDN and CDR2 FVKESK. The chain's CDR3 is CASSQGLTGGYTF. In DNA, the CDR3 is TGTGCCAGCAGCCAAGGACTGACGGGGGGCTACACCTTC.

J is TRBJ1-6 and V is TRBV30, with D unclear. Between the trimmed V and J ends, which lost 3 bases and 4 bases, there was a span of 4 bases. Germline CDR1 reads GTSNPN; CDR2 reads SVGIG (reference sequence). The CDR3 spans 12 residues. CDR3 in DNA: TGTGCCTGGAGAGCTTATAATTCACCCCTCCACTTT. As protein: CAWRAYNSPLHF.

The V and J genes are TRBV4-1 and TRBJ2-1, with 7 bases that match TRBD1. Trimming at V came to 1 base and at J to 8 bases, leaving 8 bases not matched to a gene. CDR3 length equals 15 residues. Germline values: CDR1 MGHRA, CDR2 YSYEKL. CDR3 sequence: CASSQGQGVFDEQFF. DNA of the CDR3: TGCGCCAGCAGCCAAGGTCAGGGGGTTTTCGATGAGCAGTTCTTC.